At least ten counts were recorded for the clone carrying this TCR beta chain. The antigen is undetermined. Germline CDR1 reads DFQATT; CDR2 reads SNEGSKA (reference sequence). This CDR3 is 14 amino acids long. V shed 3 bases, J shed 0 bases, and the junction held 5 bases outside the gene matches. Synthesis of cDNA was accomplished via 5'RACE employing 10-nucleotide random UMIs. TCRdb analysed the 5' RACE reads with MiXCR anew, one entry per CDR3 protein. Among 55,000 to 65,000 distinct CDR3 sequences, 3.5% to 4.5% were seen once, and the ten largest hold more than 2%. The data derive from a study of neurological immune-mediated disorders. Study-level results: The multiple sclerosis repertoire cluster had no clinical or MRI correlate. None of the CDR3 amino acid sequences of expanded clones recurred across subjects, suggesting private repertoires in all groups.

The sequenced sample consisted of PBMCs. This rearrangement joins TRBV20-1 to TRBJ2-7; 7 positions match TRBD1. The source is a woman aged 50 to 65 with multiple sclerosis. The CDR3 region is CSASRDSGSYEQYF. CDR3 sequence (DNA): TGCAGTGCTAGCCGGGACAGTGGCTCCTACGAGCAGTACTTC.